Here is one T cell receptor (beta chain) with its context. This sample is part of a study of radiotherapy plus CTLA-4 blockade in lung cancer. Study details: Objective responses were observed in less than 20% of patients, and disease control was achieved by 30% to 40%.

Ipilimumab CTLA-4 blockade and focal radiation were given to patients with chemo-refractory metastatic non-small-cell lung cancer. Repertoires were generated with immunoSEQ multiplex PCR, while TCRdb's copy carries only in-frame clones and drops some. The repertoire consists of under 65,000 clones, with almost 85% occurring once and the leading ten covering 5% to 6.5%. Source: peripheral blood, taken from a patient treated with radiotherapy plus ipilimumab. The clonotype comes from a human donor with non-small cell lung cancer whose response to radiotherapy plus ipilimumab could not be evaluated.

Here the CDR3 reads CASSLKPTGGGYTF. The CDR3 region has the DNA TGTGCCAGCAGTTTAAAACCCACAGGGGGCGGCTACACCTTC. The chain has TRBV28 and TRBJ1-2; 9 bases match TRBD1. There are 14 residues in the CDR3. The V segment lost 2 bases and the J segment 8 bases; nucleotides outside the gene matches: 6. Germline values: CDR1 MDHEN, CDR2 SYDVKM.